The present T cell receptor beta chain was sequenced within a study of vaccination and CD4 T cells after COVID-19. Looking at the study overall: Once diagnosed, patients had post-COVID samples drawn a median approximately 99 days later (range 35 to 161).

Described treatment: approximately 9-day PBMC culture with coronavirus spike peptide pools or control peptides (ViraFEST assay). ViraFEST sequenced TCRs after peptide-pool expansion of antigen-specific T cells. Culture of 1.5 million to 2 million PBMCs per well took place with 10 IU/ml IL-2 and roughly 10 ug/ml peptide pools. Scientists separated out CD4+ T cells through negative selection following 10 days in culture. CDR3 size: 13 residues. Germline V CDR1 and CDR2: DFQATT, SNEGSKA (reference sequence). V was pared by 1 base and J by 0 bases, with 6 bases between. This clonotype was recorded a few times. What it recognizes is unknown. With the Oncomine TCR Beta short-read assay, DNA from cultured CD4+ T cells was sequenced. A single record per CDR3 protein comes from TCRdb applying MiXCR to the PCR reads. The table has 10,000 to 15,000 distinct CDR3 sequences, about three fifths seen once.

The sequence derives from a human donor who had recovered from COVID-19. Input material: CD4+ T cells from blood, cultured in vitro. V gene TRBV20-1 combines with J gene TRBJ1-2, with D hard to call. The CDR3 coding sequence is TGCAGTGCTAGAGCCATAGCTAACTATGGCTACACCTTC. Residues: CSARAIANYGYTF.